Listed below are T cell receptor beta chains from one sample, sequenced in a study of response to subunit inactivated influenza vaccine. TCRdb reprocessed the RT-PCR reads via MiXCR and lists one record per CDR3 protein. Of more than 550,000 distinct CDR3 sequences in the sample, 10% to 12% were seen once. These sequences were also reported in another study, on T cells expressing NK-cell markers.

Sample: PBMCs from blood, taken on the day of vaccination. These receptors all come from a middle-aged man who received an inactivated influenza vaccine. The CDR3 runs from the conserved cysteine through the conserved F or W. The D gene is left open where the match is weak. Rows may omit the clone size; those that give it use once, few, many or a size class.

D gene: TRBD2; J gene: TRBJ2-7; clone size: NA; V gene: TRBV7-2; CDR3 DNA: TGTGCCAGCAGCTCCACCGGGACTAGGGCCGGCGAGCAGTACTTC; CDR3 protein: CASSSTGTRAGEQYF
D gene: NA; J gene: TRBJ2-7; clone size: NA; V gene: TRBV28; CDR3 DNA: TGTGCCAGCAGTATAAGCCGCGAGCAGTACTTC; CDR3 protein: CASSISREQYF
D gene: TRBD2; J gene: TRBJ2-2; clone size: many; V gene: TRBV3-1; CDR3 DNA: TGTGCCAGCAGCCAAGCTTGGGCTAGCGGGAGTACCGGGGAGCTGTTTTTT; CDR3 protein: CASSQAWASGSTGELFF
D gene: TRBD1; J gene: TRBJ2-1; clone size: few; V gene: TRBV6-2/TRBV6-3; CDR3 DNA: TGTGCCAGCAGTTACTTCCGGGACAGTATATACAATGAGCAGTTCTTC; CDR3 protein: CASSYFRDSIYNEQFF
D gene: NA; J gene: TRBJ2-5; clone size: NA; V gene: TRBV20-1; CDR3 DNA: TGCAGTGCTCAGACAGGCTTAGAGACCCAGTACTTC; CDR3 protein: CSAQTGLETQYF
D gene: NA; J gene: TRBJ2-2; clone size: many; V gene: TRBV11-1; CDR3 DNA: TGTGCCAGCAGCCCCCAGGGGAACACCGGGGAGCTGTTTTTT; CDR3 protein: CASSPQGNTGELFF
D gene: NA; J gene: TRBJ2-7; clone size: NA; V gene: TRBV14; CDR3 DNA: TGTGCCAGCAGCCAGGGGAGGACCCGGTACGAGCAGTACTTC; CDR3 protein: CASSQGRTRYEQYF
D gene: TRBD2; J gene: TRBJ2-1; clone size: many; V gene: TRBV7-8; CDR3 DNA: TGTGCCAGCAGCCCGGGACTAGCGAGGTACAATGAGCAGTTCTTC; CDR3 protein: CASSPGLARYNEQFF
D gene: NA; J gene: TRBJ1-2; clone size: few; V gene: TRBV2; CDR3 DNA: TGTGCCAGCAGGGACGGTAGGGGTGGCGGCTACACCTTC; CDR3 protein: CASRDGRGGGYTF
D gene: NA; J gene: TRBJ1-2; clone size: NA; V gene: TRBV3-1; CDR3 DNA: TGTGCCAGCAGCCAAGATTGGGGTGGCTACACCTTC; CDR3 protein: CASSQDWGGYTF
D gene: TRBD2; J gene: TRBJ2-2; clone size: NA; V gene: TRBV4-1; CDR3 DNA: TGCGCCAGCAGCCAGTACTATAGCGGGGGGCAGGCCGGGGAGCTGTTTTTT; CDR3 protein: CASSQYYSGGQAGELFF
D gene: NA; J gene: TRBJ1-2; clone size: few; V gene: TRBV12-3/TRBV12-4; CDR3 DNA: TGTGCCAGCAGCCAGTCGGGGGTTTATGGCTACACCTTC; CDR3 protein: CASSQSGVYGYTF
D gene: NA; J gene: TRBJ1-2; clone size: NA; V gene: TRBV4-2; CDR3 DNA: TGTGCCAGCAGCCAACCTGGACAGTCCAATTATGGCTACACCTTC; CDR3 protein: CASSQPGQSNYGYTF
D gene: NA; J gene: TRBJ2-5; clone size: few; V gene: TRBV5-1; CDR3 DNA: TGCGCCAGCAGCTTGGAGCCAGGGTCGGAGACCCAGTACTTC; CDR3 protein: CASSLEPGSETQYF
D gene: NA; J gene: TRBJ1-2; clone size: NA; V gene: TRBV4-3; CDR3 DNA: TGCGCCAGCAGCCAAGATTTCTCCTATGGCTACACCTTC; CDR3 protein: CASSQDFSYGYTF
D gene: NA; J gene: TRBJ1-4; clone size: few; V gene: TRBV4-3; CDR3 DNA: TGCGCCAGCAGCCTCGGTCAGTACCATGAAAAACTGTTTTTT; CDR3 protein: CASSLGQYHEKLFF
D gene: NA; J gene: TRBJ1-1; clone size: NA; V gene: TRBV29-1; CDR3 DNA: TGCAGCGTTGAGGGCAGGTTTAAGAACACTGAAGCTTTCTTT; CDR3 protein: CSVEGRFKNTEAFF
D gene: TRBD2; J gene: TRBJ2-3; clone size: NA; V gene: TRBV29-1; CDR3 DNA: TGCAGCGTGGGCTCTAGCGGGGCATTTACAGATACGCAGTATTTT; CDR3 protein: CSVGSSGAFTDTQYF
D gene: TRBD2; J gene: TRBJ2-5; clone size: NA; V gene: TRBV11-2; CDR3 DNA: TGTGCCAGCAGCTTAGGTCTAGCGGGATCTCGTGAGACCCAGTACTTC; CDR3 protein: CASSLGLAGSRETQYF
D gene: NA; J gene: TRBJ2-1; clone size: few; V gene: TRBV7-2; CDR3 DNA: TGTGCAAGCCAGTATGGGGTCAATGAGCAGTTCTTC; CDR3 protein: CASQYGVNEQFF
D gene: NA; J gene: TRBJ2-1; clone size: NA; V gene: TRBV12-3/TRBV12-4; CDR3 DNA: TGTGCCAGCAGTTTAGATTGGCAGGGTGGTGAGCAGTTCTTC; CDR3 protein: CASSLDWQGGEQFF
D gene: NA; J gene: TRBJ2-3; clone size: NA; V gene: TRBV5-1; CDR3 DNA: TGCGCCAGCAGCTTGGTGAGCCAGGGGTTCACAGATACGCAGTATTTT; CDR3 protein: CASSLVSQGFTDTQYF
D gene: NA; J gene: TRBJ2-7; clone size: few; V gene: TRBV20-1; CDR3 DNA: TGCAGTGCTACATCCGGGAGAGGGGCCTACGAGCAGTACTTC; CDR3 protein: CSATSGRGAYEQYF
D gene: TRBD2; J gene: TRBJ2-3; clone size: NA; V gene: TRBV3-1; CDR3 DNA: TGTGCCAGCAGCCAAATTGCGGGGGTGTCGGCAGATACGCAGTATTTT; CDR3 protein: CASSQIAGVSADTQYF
D gene: NA; J gene: TRBJ1-1; clone size: few; V gene: TRBV6-2/TRBV6-3; CDR3 DNA: TGTGCCAGCAGTATGGGGGCGGGGAACACTGAAGCTTTCTTT; CDR3 protein: CASSMGAGNTEAFF
D gene: NA; J gene: TRBJ2-5; clone size: NA; V gene: TRBV5-1; CDR3 DNA: TGCGCCAGCAGCTTGATGCCCACTCAAGAGACCCAGTACTTC; CDR3 protein: CASSLMPTQETQYF
D gene: NA; J gene: TRBJ2-5; clone size: NA; V gene: TRBV30; CDR3 DNA: TGTGCCTGGGGTGCCCCGGGTGCGACCCAGTACTTC; CDR3 protein: CAWGAPGATQYF
D gene: NA; J gene: TRBJ2-2; clone size: few; V gene: TRBV24-1; CDR3 DNA: TGTGCCACCAGTGATTCCTGGACGGGGGAAACCGGGGAGCTGTTTTTT; CDR3 protein: CATSDSWTGETGELFF
D gene: TRBD1; J gene: TRBJ1-5; clone size: many; V gene: TRBV29-1; CDR3 DNA: TGCAGCGCTTGGGGGGGACAGCACAATCAGCCCCAGCATTTT; CDR3 protein: CSAWGGQHNQPQHF
D gene: NA; J gene: TRBJ1-2; clone size: few; V gene: TRBV29-1; CDR3 DNA: TGCAGCGCCTTGGGGGGCGCGTACGGCTACACCTTC; CDR3 protein: CSALGGAYGYTF
D gene: NA; J gene: TRBJ2-7; clone size: few; V gene: TRBV28; CDR3 DNA: TGTGCCAGCAGTTCGACTCAAACTAGCTACGAGCAGTACTTC; CDR3 protein: CASSSTQTSYEQYF
D gene: NA; J gene: TRBJ2-5; clone size: NA; V gene: TRBV5-1; CDR3 DNA: TGCGCCAGCAGCTTGGATCCCAGCCAAGAGACCCAGTACTTC; CDR3 protein: CASSLDPSQETQYF
D gene: TRBD2; J gene: TRBJ2-1; clone size: once; V gene: TRBV5-4; CDR3 DNA: TGTGCCAGCAGCTTTTTTGCGGGAGGGTTCAACAATGAGCAGTTCTTC; CDR3 protein: CASSFFAGGFNNEQFF
D gene: NA; J gene: TRBJ1-5; clone size: many; V gene: TRBV20-1; CDR3 DNA: TGCAGTGCTTCTGACAGGTCCGGGCAGCCCCAGCATTTT; CDR3 protein: CSASDRSGQPQHF
D gene: NA; J gene: TRBJ1-6; clone size: many; V gene: TRBV4-2; CDR3 DNA: TGTGCCAGCAGCCAAGCCCAGGGGAATTCACCCCTCCACTTT; CDR3 protein: CASSQAQGNSPLHF
D gene: NA; J gene: TRBJ1-5; clone size: NA; V gene: TRBV4-2; CDR3 DNA: TGTGCCAGCAGCCAGGGGGCGCGGGGCAATCAGCCCCAGCATTTT; CDR3 protein: CASSQGARGNQPQHF
D gene: NA; J gene: TRBJ2-1; clone size: many; V gene: TRBV5-1; CDR3 DNA: TGCGCCAGCAGCTCAGGGGGGGGCCCCTACAATGAGCAGTTCTTC; CDR3 protein: CASSSGGGPYNEQFF
D gene: NA; J gene: TRBJ2-6; clone size: few; V gene: TRBV20-1; CDR3 DNA: TGCAGTGCTAACCTCTTCGGGGCCAACGTCCTGACTTTC; CDR3 protein: CSANLFGANVLTF
D gene: NA; J gene: TRBJ2-1; clone size: NA; V gene: TRBV20-1; CDR3 DNA: TGCAGTGCTAGACTGGGGGGCTGGGGGCCGTTCTTC; CDR3 protein: CSARLGGWGPFF
D gene: TRBD2; J gene: TRBJ2-1; clone size: many; V gene: TRBV27; CDR3 DNA: TGTGCCAGCAGTTTTTTTAGCGGGAGCCACAATGAGCAGTTCTTC; CDR3 protein: CASSFFSGSHNEQFF
D gene: TRBD1; J gene: TRBJ2-3; clone size: NA; V gene: TRBV6-1; CDR3 DNA: TGTGCCAGCAGTGAAGCTGTTGAGGGGGCTGGAGATACGCAGTATTTT; CDR3 protein: CASSEAVEGAGDTQYF
D gene: NA; J gene: TRBJ2-2; clone size: NA; V gene: TRBV9; CDR3 DNA: TGTGTCAGCAGCGTTGAAGACCGGGACACCGGGGAGCTGTTTTTT; CDR3 protein: CVSSVEDRDTGELFF
D gene: TRBD2; J gene: TRBJ2-1; clone size: once; V gene: TRBV29-1; CDR3 DNA: TGCAGCCGGGGGGGCAGATCCTACAATGAGCAGTTCTTC; CDR3 protein: CSRGGRSYNEQFF